Below, 25 T cell receptor beta chains from the same sample are listed, as sequenced in a study of OX40 agonist ivuxolimab in advanced cancers. Data came from immunoSEQ multiplex PCR; TCRdb stores just in-frame clones and leaves some out. The data show some 50,000 clones, around nine tenths seen once. The sequencing here drew on CD4+ or CD8+ T cells sorted from blood, taken in a trial of the OX40 agonist ivuxolimab. These TCRs come from an adult with an advanced solid tumor such as melanoma, head and neck, liver or kidney cancer.

The rearrangement links TRBV5-1 to TRBJ2-3; D is ambiguous. V was cut by 0 bases and J by 6 bases, with 8 bases left in between. Germline assignment: CDR1 SGHRS and CDR2 YFSETQ. CDR3 size: 13 residues. CDR3 sequence reads: CASSLVPYDTQYF. Here the CDR3 DNA reads TGCGCCAGCAGCTTGGTGCCCTATGATACGCAGTATTTT.

V gene TRBV30 combines with J gene TRBJ2-7; D may correspond to TRBD1 or TRBD2 (6 bases each). The CDR3 covers 14 residues. Germline V gene data show CDR1 as GTSNPN and CDR2 as SVGIG (reference sequence). Trimming left V 0 bases short and J 0 bases short, with 9 bases between. CDR3 nucleotide sequence: TGTGCCTGGAGTGTCGGGGGCCACTCCTACGAGCAGTACTTC. The encoded protein is CAWSVGGHSYEQYF. The full variable domain, in which reference TRBV30 and TRBJ2-7 provide the parts outside the CDR3, is SQTIHQWPATLVQPVGSPLSLECTVEGTSNPNLYWYRQAAGRGLQLLFYSVGIGQISSEVPQNLSASRPQDRQFILSSKKLLLSDSGFYLCAWSVGGHSYEQYFGPGTRLTVT.

V is TRBV6-1 and J is TRBJ2-7; D gene unclear. Germline V gene sequence: CDR1 MNHNS, CDR2 SASEGT. The CDR3 totals 12 residues. With 8 bases removed from V and 6 bases from J, the gap between germline ends came to 14 bases. The CDR3 region is CASPSAGLEQYF. The CDR3 DNA is TGTGCCAGCCCATCCGCAGGTCTCGAGCAGTACTTC.

The CDR3 protein is CASSLGPGPNQPQHF. CDR3 DNA sequence: TGTGCCAGCAGCTTAGGCCCAGGGCCCAATCAGCCCCAGCATTTT. The rearrangement uses TRBV11-2 and TRBJ1-5, with TRBD1 as a possible D gene (5 bases). The CDR3 is 15 amino acids. Trimming removed 1 base from V and 3 bases from J, with 10 bases in between. Germline V gene data show CDR1 as SGHAT and CDR2 as FQNNGV.

This clone showed up just a few times. This chain joins TRBV30 and TRBJ1-1; D is possibly TRBD1 (5 bases). Between the trimmed V and J ends, which lost 5 bases and 0 bases, there was a span of 7 bases. Germline loops: CDR1 GTSNPN, CDR2 SVGIG (reference sequence). This CDR3 comprises 12 residues. CDR3 DNA: TGTGCCTGGGGGACGGTGAACACTGAAGCTTTCTTT. It codes for CAWGTVNTEAFF.

This clone was detected only once. The genes are TRBV10-1 and TRBJ1-4; D remains unclear. The CDR3 is made up of 15 amino acids. Germline lookup yields CDR1 WNHNN and CDR2 SYGVQD (reference sequence). Trimming took 0 bases from V and 4 from J, leaving 9 bases between them. The CDR3 sequence is CASSESNGINEKLFF. CDR3 DNA: TGCGCCAGCAGTGAGTCGAATGGAATTAATGAAAAACTGTTTTTT.

This sequence joins TRBV4-1 and TRBJ1-5; D is ambiguous. The germline CDR1 and CDR2 sequences are MGHRA and YSYEKL. The CDR3 loop spans 16 amino acids. Trimming removed 1 base at V and 2 bases at J, with 12 bases between. This CDR3 is CASSQVGGNGNQPQHF. CDR3 sequence (DNA): TGCGCCAGCAGCCAAGTGGGAGGGAACGGCAATCAGCCCCAGCATTTT.

The chain combines TRBV7-9 with TRBJ2-5, with TRBD1 matching over 10 bases. The junction had 8 bases not matched to a gene; V was cut back by 5 bases and J by 5 bases. Germline values: CDR1 SEHNR, CDR2 FQNEAQ (reference sequence). The CDR3 length is 15 residues. CDR3 region: CASSRRQGAGETQYF. The CDR3 DNA reads TGTGCCAGCAGCCGCCGACAGGGGGCGGGGGAGACCCAGTACTTC.

With regard to this clone: Relative to the germline gene, one junction end is altered; a read error may explain this. The chain recombines TRBV7-7 with TRBJ2-1, with D unresolved. The CDR3 runs to 13 residues. CDR1 is SSHAT and CDR2 is FNYEAQ in the germline V gene (reference sequence). The CDR3 spells CASSLGPRDEQFF. CDR3 DNA: TGTGCTAGCAGCTTAGGCCCACGGGATGAGCAGTTCTTC.

The chain is built from TRBV9 and TRBJ2-7; 7 nucleotides align to TRBD2. The CDR3 spans 15 residues. Germline V gives CDR1 SGDLS, CDR2 YYNGEE. The V segment lost 7 bases and the J segment 5 bases; nucleotides outside the gene matches: 15. In DNA, the CDR3 is TGTGCCAGCGCGAGGGAGGGTTGGCCCGGCGACGAGCAGTACTTC. This translates into CASAREGWPGDEQYF.

The chain links TRBV27 to TRBJ2-7; D is possibly TRBD1 or TRBD2 (5 bases each). This CDR3 region has 17 residues. Trimming pared 5 bases from V and 7 bases from J, leaving 27 bases between. Germline loops: CDR1 MNHEY, CDR2 SMNVEV (reference sequence). This chain's CDR3 is CASSLNTGRGLMGEQYF. The CDR3 DNA follows: TGTGCCAGCAGTCTCAACACCGGTCGGGGCCTGATGGGAGAGCAGTACTTC.

The chain combines TRBV9 with TRBJ1-1; D not certain. V was cut by 5 bases and J by 0 bases, with 14 bases left in between. Looked up from germline, CDR1 is SGDLS and CDR2 is YYNGEE. This CDR3 is built from 15 residues. This CDR3 is CASRRGQGLNTEAFF. The DNA for the CDR3 is TGTGCCAGCAGGCGGGGTCAAGGTTTGAACACTGAAGCTTTCTTT. Complete variable domain (other parts from reference TRBV9 and TRBJ1-1): DSGVTQTPKHLITATGQRVTLRCSPRSGDLSVYWYQQSLDQGLQFLIQYYNGEERAKGNILERFSAQQFPDLHSELNLSSLELGDSALYFCASRRGQGLNTEAFFGQGTRLTVV.

The V call is TRBV2, the J call TRBJ2-1; D is undetermined. V was cut by 3 bases and J by 4 bases, with 16 bases left in between. Germline V gene lookup returns CDR1 SNHLY and CDR2 FYNNEI. The CDR3 covers 16 residues. The CDR3 sequence is CASSEVRVSRYNEQFF. CDR3 DNA: TGTGCCAGCAGTGAGGTTCGAGTGTCACGGTACAATGAGCAGTTCTTC.

The genes are TRBV6-1 and TRBJ1-1; D gene unclear. Germline values: CDR1 MNHNS, CDR2 SASEGT. V lost 7 bases, J lost 0 bases, and 12 bases lay in between. This CDR3 region has 14 residues. CDR3 DNA sequence: TGTGCCAGCAAGATGACAACAATGAACACTGAAGCTTTCTTT. Its protein product is CASKMTTMNTEAFF.

The chain carries TRBV27 and TRBJ2-5; 9 bases match TRBD2. The CDR3 is 15 residues long. With 5 bases clipped from V and 2 bases from J, the junction kept 6 bases outside the gene matches. Germline V CDR1 and CDR2: MNHEY, SMNVEV (reference sequence). CDR3 region: CASSPRTSVQETQYF. CDR3 DNA: TGTGCCAGCAGTCCCCGGACTAGCGTACAAGAGACCCAGTACTTC.

The chain is built from TRBV4-3 and TRBJ2-7; tentatively, D is TRBD2 (5 bases). The germline V gene encodes CDR1 LGHNA and CDR2 YSLEER. The CDR3 extends over 16 amino acids. V was shortened by 0 bases and J by 5 bases, with 17 bases between the two germline ends. CDR3 sequence (DNA): TGCGCCAGCAGCCAAGATTCAGGAGGTGACTTCAACGAGCAGTACTTC. Residues: CASSQDSGGDFNEQYF.

The rearrangement uses TRBV10-3 and TRBJ2-6; 8 bases line up with TRBD2. This CDR3 comprises 15 residues. Trimming at V came to 11 bases and at J to 9 bases, leaving 15 bases not matched to a gene. Germline CDR1 and CDR2: ENHRY and SYGVKD. The CDR3 sequence: CAAGGGVGKINVLTF. As DNA, the CDR3 is TGTGCCGCGGGGGGAGGGGTAGGGAAGATCAACGTCCTGACTTTC.

The V gene is TRBV7-2, the J gene TRBJ2-7; the match to TRBD1 covers 7 bases. The CDR3 loop spans 16 amino acids. J was trimmed by 4 bases and V by 0 bases; bases with no gene match: 9. Germline CDR1 reads SGHTA; CDR2 reads FQGNSA. This CDR3 is CASSLALAGGRYEQYF. The CDR3 DNA reads as TGTGCCAGCAGCTTAGCGCTGGCAGGGGGACGGTACGAGCAGTACTTC.

The gene calls are TRBV4-1 and TRBJ2-1, with D possibly TRBD2 on 5 matching bases. Germline V gene data show CDR1 as MGHRA and CDR2 as YSYEKL. The V end lost 1 base, the J end lost 1 base, and 14 bases lay between the germline ends. The CDR3 covers 17 residues. The CDR3 DNA sequence: TGCGCCAGCAGCCAAGGCAGCGGTCCCGAGTCCTACAATGAGCAGTTCTTC. Its protein product is CASSQGSGPESYNEQFF.

The chain couples TRBV29-1 to TRBJ1-4, with 7 bases fitting TRBD1. The V and J ends lost 5 bases and 7 bases, in that order; junction bases with no gene match: 13. CDR3 length: 15 amino acids. Germline V gives CDR1 SQVTM, CDR2 ANQGSEA. CDR3 sequence: CSVRDRDSVLEKLFF. CDR3 sequence (DNA): TGCAGCGTTCGCGACCGGGACAGTGTTCTTGAAAAACTGTTTTTT.

Here the CDR3 DNA reads TGCGCCAGCAGCCAAGAAGGGAGGGCCTACGAGCAGTACTTC. Encoded protein: CASSQEGRAYEQYF. V usage is TRBV4-1 and J usage is TRBJ2-7; 7 bases map to TRBD2. V was pared by 0 bases and J by 2 bases, with 1 base of the junction left unmatched. The CDR3 is made up of 14 amino acids. The V gene's germline CDR1 is MGHRA and CDR2 YSYEKL.

The gene calls are TRBV14 and TRBJ2-7; TRBD2 matches 12 bases. The trim removed 4 bases at V and 4 bases at J, leaving 2 bases unmatched. The CDR3 contains 14 residues. Germline V CDR1 and CDR2: SGHDN, FVKESK. CDR3 DNA sequence: TGTGCCAGCAGCCTACTAGCGGGGGGATACGAGCAGTACTTC. The encoded protein is CASSLLAGGYEQYF.

This chain connects TRBV5-5 to TRBJ1-4; D is unresolved. The CDR3 is made up of 15 amino acids. V dropped 4 bases and J dropped 7 bases, with 17 bases sitting between them. Germline V gives CDR1 SGHKS, CDR2 YYEKEE (reference sequence). As DNA, the CDR3 is TGTGCCAGCAGCCCGGGAAGTAGGCCCTTTGAAAAACTGTTTTTT. Residues: CASSPGSRPFEKLFF.

The V call is TRBV5-1, the J call TRBJ2-3; no firm D call. The CDR3 runs 13 residues. V was clipped by 4 bases and J by 6 bases, with 12 bases between them. Germline V lookup: CDR1 SGHRS, CDR2 YFSETQ. This CDR3 reads CASSRWTGDTQYF. CDR3 in DNA: TGCGCCAGCAGCCGGTGGACCGGGGATACGCAGTATTTT.

The J gene is TRBJ1-5, the V gene TRBV7-8; D is undetermined. The CDR3 length is 15 residues. V shed 10 bases and J shed 0 bases, with 16 bases lying between them. Germline CDR1 reads SGHVS; CDR2 reads FQNEAQ. CDR3 amino acids: CATQRHSGSNQPQHF. The CDR3 DNA reads TGTGCCACCCAGCGGCACAGCGGTAGCAATCAGCCCCAGCATTTT.